This T cell receptor beta chain is drawn from a study of regulatory T cells in long-lasting Graves disease. The V end was cut by 2 bases, the J end by 3 bases, with 10 bases between. In germline, CDR1 is SGHTA, CDR2 FQGNSA. The CDR3 loop spans 14 amino acids. The time point is: newly diagnosed GD, antithyroid drugs for less than 3 months. After RNA was extracted from PBMCs, the TCR library was made from it. Each patient gave 8.5 to 10 milliliters of EDTA-anticoagulated peripheral blood. For TCR beta, libraries came from iRepertoire HTBI primers and Arm-PCR of CDR3 regions. TCRdb reprocessed the multiplex PCR reads via MiXCR and lists one record per CDR3 protein. This table has around 400,000 distinct CDR3 sequences, 15% to 19% appearing once. This clonotype was found many times. Its target is not known. Whole-study results and caveats: Among samples with persistent disease, TRBV28, TRBJ1-2 and TRBJ2-5 were favored. Small sample size may have lowered accuracy. The study found persistent patients shared more public clonotypes (2,741) than new patients (approximately 870).

The rearrangement uses TRBV7-2 and TRBJ1-1; TRBD1 is a possible D gene (5 bases). This sequence originates from a female donor with Graves disease. The sample was peripheral blood mononuclear cells (PBMCs), taken at new diagnosis, from a patient treated with antithyroid drugs. CDR3 coding DNA: TGTGCCAGCAGCTTACAGGGAGTAGACACTGAAGCTTTCTTT. This gives the protein CASSLQGVDTEAFF.